Following are 2 T cell receptor beta chains from one sample sequenced in a study of blood T cell repertoires in COVID-19. Repertoires were generated with immunoSEQ multiplex PCR, while TCRdb's copy carries only in-frame clones and drops some. The sample yields over 300,000 clones, about 88% seen once. The sequencing input was PBMCs or T cells enriched from blood (not recorded which). The receptors shown here come from a woman in her thirties or forties who had recovered from COVID-19.

The chain employs TRBV27 and TRBJ2-5; D might be TRBD2 (6 bases). The V and J ends lost 5 bases and 2 bases respectively, with 15 bases between them. The CDR3 contains 15 residues. Germline CDR1 reads MNHEY; CDR2 reads SMNVEV (reference sequence). The CDR3 bases are TGTGCCAGCAGTCCACTCGGGCGGGGTCAAGAGACCCAGTACTTC. This sequence encodes CASSPLGRGQETQYF.

The CDR3 DNA reads as TGTGCCACCAGCAGAGAACAGGGGAGTAGAGATACGCAGTATTTT. Amino acids: CATSREQGSRDTQYF. The V gene is TRBV15, the J gene TRBJ2-3; 7 bases line up with TRBD1. The CDR3 has 15 residues. CDR1 and CDR2 (germline): LNHNV, YYDKDF (reference sequence). The V and J ends lost 0 bases and 5 bases, in that order; junction bases with no gene match: 5. Variable domain in full (rest from reference TRBV15 and TRBJ2-3): DAMVIQNPRYQVTQFGKPVTLSCSQTLNHNVMYWYQQKSSQAPKLLFHYYDKDFNNEADTPDNFQSRRPNTSFCFLDIRSPGLGDTAMYLCATSREQGSRDTQYFGPGTRLTVL.